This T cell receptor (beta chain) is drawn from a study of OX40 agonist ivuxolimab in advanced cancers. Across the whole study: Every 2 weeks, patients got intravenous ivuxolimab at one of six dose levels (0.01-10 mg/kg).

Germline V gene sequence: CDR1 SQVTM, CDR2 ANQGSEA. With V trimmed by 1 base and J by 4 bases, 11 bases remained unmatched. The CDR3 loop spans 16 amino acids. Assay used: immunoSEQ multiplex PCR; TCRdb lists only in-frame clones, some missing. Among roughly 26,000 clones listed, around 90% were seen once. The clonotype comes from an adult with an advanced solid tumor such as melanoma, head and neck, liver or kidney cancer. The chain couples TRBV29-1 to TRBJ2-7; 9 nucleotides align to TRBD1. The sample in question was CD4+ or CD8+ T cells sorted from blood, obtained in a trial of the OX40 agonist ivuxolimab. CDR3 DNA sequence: TGCAGCGTTGAAGGGGCCCTGGACAGGGGCCTGTACGAGCAGTACTTC. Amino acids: CSVEGALDRGLYEQYF.